This record covers a single TCR beta chain. Its antigen is as yet unknown. The source of the sample is a study of T cells in Graves' hyperthyroidism and ophthalmopathy. Study-wide findings and caveats: By a 13 V-J model, ophthalmopathy was set apart from stable hyperthyroidism. Most expanded thyroid clonotypes above 0.001 also appeared in blood.

Germline loops: CDR1 DFQATT, CDR2 SNEGSKA (reference sequence). V shed 7 bases and J shed 3 bases, with 24 bases lying between them. The CDR3 runs 17 residues. Graves' hyperthyroidism was deemed stable given no ophthalmopathy progression within 18 months. Patients having uncontrolled infection, another autoimmune disease, pregnancy or lactation were not included. RNA transcripts yielded amplified TCR beta CDR3 regions. First-round RT-PCR with HTBI primers amplified the TCR CDR3 region. TCRdb re-derived calls from the multiplex PCR reads in MiXCR, one entry per CDR3 protein. Of roughly 840,000 distinct CDR3 sequences detected, around 39% appear once; the ten largest clones hold 7% to 10%.

The sequenced sample was blood. V usage is TRBV20-1 and J usage is TRBJ2-2; tentative D call: TRBD2 (5 bases). This TCR derives from a man aged 18 to 30 with Graves' hyperthyroidism. The CDR3 here is CSVPESRAKRDTGELFF. CDR3 nucleotides: TGCAGTGTTCCCGAGTCCCGAGCAAAGAGGGACACCGGGGAGCTGTTTTTT.